This section outlines one T cell receptor beta chain sequence together with its context. Data came from immunoSEQ multiplex PCR; TCRdb stores just in-frame clones and leaves some out. The repertoire holds more than 95,000 clones, 90% seen once, with 0.75% to 0.85% in the top ten. Per germline, CDR1 KGHSH and CDR2 LQKENI. V lost 0 bases to trimming and J lost 1 base, with 11 bases between them. The CDR3 is 16 amino acids. These data originate in a study of T cell clones after liver transplantation. Study at large: Three of eight recipients were HCV-positive; others had non-autoimmune, non-viral indications. Tolerant meant at least one year fully off immunosuppression without liver enzymes above twice normal.

The source material was CD4+ T cells from blood, sampled 12 months after liver transplant. The V gene is TRBV18, the J gene TRBJ2-3, with D uncertain. The clonotype comes from a human patient who received a liver transplant. These T cells may partly come from the graft donor. CDR3 bases: TGTGCCAGCTCACCACCGTCCCTTTCCGGCACAGATACGCAGTATTTT. Its translation is CASSPPSLSGTDTQYF. The full variable domain, completed using reference TRBV18 and TRBJ2-3, is NAGVMQNPRHLVRRRGQEARLRCSPMKGHSHVYWYRQLPEEGLKFMVYLQKENIIDESGMPKERFSAEFPKEGPSILRIQQVVRGDSAAYFCASSPPSLSGTDTQYFGPGTRLTVL.